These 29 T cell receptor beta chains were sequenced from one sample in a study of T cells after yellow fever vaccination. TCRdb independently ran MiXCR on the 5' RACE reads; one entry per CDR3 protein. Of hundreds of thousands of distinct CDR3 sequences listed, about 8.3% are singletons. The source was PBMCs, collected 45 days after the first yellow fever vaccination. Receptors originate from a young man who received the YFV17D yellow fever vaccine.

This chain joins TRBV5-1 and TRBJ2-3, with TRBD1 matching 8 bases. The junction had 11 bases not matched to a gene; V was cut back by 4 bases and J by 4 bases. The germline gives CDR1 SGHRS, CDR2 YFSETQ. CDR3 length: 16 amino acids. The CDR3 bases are TGCGCCAGCAGCCCGTCCGACAGGGGAATCGCAGATACGCAGTATTTT. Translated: CASSPSDRGIADTQYF.

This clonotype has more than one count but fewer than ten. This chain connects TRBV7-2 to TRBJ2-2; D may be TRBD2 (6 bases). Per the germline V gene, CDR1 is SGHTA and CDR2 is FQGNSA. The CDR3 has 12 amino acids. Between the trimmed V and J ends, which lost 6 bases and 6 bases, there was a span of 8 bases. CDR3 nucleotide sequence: TGTGCCAGCAGGACTAGGGCCGGGGAGCTGTTTTTT. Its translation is CASRTRAGELFF.

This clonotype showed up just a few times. The CDR3 reads CASSYRYGRDYGYTF. The CDR3 DNA is TGTGCCAGCAGTTACCGATATGGCCGGGACTATGGCTACACCTTC. V and J are TRBV6-5 and TRBJ1-2; the D is unclear. V was cut by 2 bases and J by 3 bases, with 13 bases left in between. The CDR3 has 15 amino acids. Germline CDR1 is MNHEY and CDR2 is SVGAGI.

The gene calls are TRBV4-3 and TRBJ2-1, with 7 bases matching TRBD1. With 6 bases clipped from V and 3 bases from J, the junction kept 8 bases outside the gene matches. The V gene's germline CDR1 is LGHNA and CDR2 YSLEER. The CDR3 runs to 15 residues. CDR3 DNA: TGCGCCAGCAGTCGAGGGACAGCTCGCTACAATGAGCAGTTCTTC. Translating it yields CASSRGTARYNEQFF.

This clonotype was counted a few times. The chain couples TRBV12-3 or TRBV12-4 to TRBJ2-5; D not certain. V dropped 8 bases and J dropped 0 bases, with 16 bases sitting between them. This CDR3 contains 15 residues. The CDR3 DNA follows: TGTGCCAGCCGACTGATCCCGACGGACCAAGAGACCCAGTACTTC. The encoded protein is CASRLIPTDQETQYF.

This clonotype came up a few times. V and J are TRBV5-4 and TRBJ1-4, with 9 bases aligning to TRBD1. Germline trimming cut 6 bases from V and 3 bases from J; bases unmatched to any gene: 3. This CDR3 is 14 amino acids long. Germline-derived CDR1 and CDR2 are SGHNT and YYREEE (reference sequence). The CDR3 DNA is TGTGCCAGCAAAAGGACAGGGGCTAATGAAAAACTGTTTTTT. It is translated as CASKRTGANEKLFF.

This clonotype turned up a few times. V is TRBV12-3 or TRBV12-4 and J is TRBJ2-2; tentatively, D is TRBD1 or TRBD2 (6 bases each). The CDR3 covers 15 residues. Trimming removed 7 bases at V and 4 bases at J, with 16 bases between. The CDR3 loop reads CASIGGPAGTGELFF. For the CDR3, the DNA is TGTGCCAGCATTGGGGGGCCTGCGGGCACCGGGGAGCTGTTTTTT.

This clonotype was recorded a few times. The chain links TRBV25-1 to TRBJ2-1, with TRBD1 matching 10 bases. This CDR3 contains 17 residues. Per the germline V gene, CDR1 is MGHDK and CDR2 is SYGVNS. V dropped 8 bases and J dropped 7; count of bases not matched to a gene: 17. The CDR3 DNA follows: TGTGCCAGCTCACCCGGGACAGGGGTCAGGATTGGGAATGAGCAGTTCTTC. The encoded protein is CASSPGTGVRIGNEQFF.

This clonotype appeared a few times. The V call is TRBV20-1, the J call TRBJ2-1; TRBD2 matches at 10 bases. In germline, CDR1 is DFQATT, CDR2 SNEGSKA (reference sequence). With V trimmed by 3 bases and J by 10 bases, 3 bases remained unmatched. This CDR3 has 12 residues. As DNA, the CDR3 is TGCAGTGCTAGCCGAGCGGGGGGGGAGCAGTTCTTC. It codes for CSASRAGGEQFF.

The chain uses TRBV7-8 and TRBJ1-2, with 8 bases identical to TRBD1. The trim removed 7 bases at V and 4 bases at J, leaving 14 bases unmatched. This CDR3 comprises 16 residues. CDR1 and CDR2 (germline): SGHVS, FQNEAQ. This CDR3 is CASTASRDRSFYGYTF. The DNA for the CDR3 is TGTGCCAGCACCGCCAGCCGGGACAGGTCGTTCTATGGCTACACCTTC.

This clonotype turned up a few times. This CDR3 reads CASSQPGQIYEQYF. In DNA form, the CDR3 reads TGTGCCAGTAGTCAGCCGGGACAGATTTACGAGCAGTACTTC. This chain links TRBV19 with TRBJ2-7; 7 nucleotides match TRBD1. The CDR3 is 14 amino acids. CDR1 is LNHDA and CDR2 is SQIVND in the germline V gene (reference sequence). The V and J ends lost 5 bases and 4 bases, in that order; junction bases with no gene match: 8.

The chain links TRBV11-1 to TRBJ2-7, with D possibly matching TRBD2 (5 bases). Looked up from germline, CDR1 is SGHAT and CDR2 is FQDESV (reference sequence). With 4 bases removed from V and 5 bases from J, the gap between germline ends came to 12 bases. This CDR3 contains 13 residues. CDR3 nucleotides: TGTGCCAGCAGCTCATCACCGGGGAACGAGCAGTACGTC. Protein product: CASSSSPGNEQYV.

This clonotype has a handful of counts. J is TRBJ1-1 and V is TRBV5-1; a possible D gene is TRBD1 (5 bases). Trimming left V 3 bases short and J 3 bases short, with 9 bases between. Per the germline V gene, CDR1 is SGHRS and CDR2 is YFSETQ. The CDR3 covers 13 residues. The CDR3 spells CASSSGWDTEAFF. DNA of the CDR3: TGCGCCAGCAGCTCAGGGTGGGACACTGAAGCTTTCTTT.

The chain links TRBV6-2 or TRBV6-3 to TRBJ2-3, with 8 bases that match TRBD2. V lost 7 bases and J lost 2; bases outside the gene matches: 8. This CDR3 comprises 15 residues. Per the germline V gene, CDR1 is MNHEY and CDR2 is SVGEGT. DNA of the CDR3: TGTGCCAGCACTCGCGGGGGGACCTCCACAGATACGCAGTATTTT. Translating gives CASTRGGTSTDTQYF.

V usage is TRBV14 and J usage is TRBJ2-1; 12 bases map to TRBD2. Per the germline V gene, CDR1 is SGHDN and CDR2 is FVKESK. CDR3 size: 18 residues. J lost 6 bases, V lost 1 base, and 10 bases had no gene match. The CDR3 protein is CASSQVIRGTSGFNEQFF. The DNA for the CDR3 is TGTGCCAGCAGCCAAGTGATTCGGGGGACTAGCGGGTTCAATGAGCAGTTCTTC.

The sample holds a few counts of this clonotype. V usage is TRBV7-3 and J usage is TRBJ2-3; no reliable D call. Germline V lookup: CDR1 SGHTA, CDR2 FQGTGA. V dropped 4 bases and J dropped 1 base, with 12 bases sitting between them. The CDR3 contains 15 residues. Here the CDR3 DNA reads TGTGCCAGCAGCTATACGGGCTCACGCACAGATACGCAGTATTTT. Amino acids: CASSYTGSRTDTQYF.

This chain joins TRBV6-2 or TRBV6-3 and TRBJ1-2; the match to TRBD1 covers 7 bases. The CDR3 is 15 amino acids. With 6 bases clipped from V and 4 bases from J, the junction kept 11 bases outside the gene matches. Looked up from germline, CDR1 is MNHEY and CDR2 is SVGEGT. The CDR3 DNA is TGTGCCAGCAGAGACGTGACAGGGACTACCTATGGCTACACCTTC. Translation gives CASRDVTGTTYGYTF.

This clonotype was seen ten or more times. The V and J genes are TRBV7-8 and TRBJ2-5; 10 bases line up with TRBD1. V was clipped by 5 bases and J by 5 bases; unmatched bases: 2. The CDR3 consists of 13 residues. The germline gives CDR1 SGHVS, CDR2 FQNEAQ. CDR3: CASSQGQGETQYF. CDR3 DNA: TGTGCCAGCAGCCAGGGACAGGGGGAGACCCAGTACTTC.

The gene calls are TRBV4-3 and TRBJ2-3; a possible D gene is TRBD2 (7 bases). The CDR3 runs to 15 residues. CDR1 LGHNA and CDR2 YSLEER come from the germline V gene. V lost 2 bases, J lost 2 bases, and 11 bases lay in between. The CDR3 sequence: CASSQRGGPTDTQYF. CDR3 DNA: TGCGCCAGCAGCCAAAGGGGGGGACCCACAGATACGCAGTATTTT.

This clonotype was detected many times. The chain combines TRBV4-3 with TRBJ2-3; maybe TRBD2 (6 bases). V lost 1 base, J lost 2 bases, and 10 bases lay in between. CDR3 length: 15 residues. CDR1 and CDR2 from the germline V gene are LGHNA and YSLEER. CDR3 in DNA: TGCGCCAGCAGCCAAGCCCGGGGGTACACAGATACGCAGTATTTT. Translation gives CASSQARGYTDTQYF.

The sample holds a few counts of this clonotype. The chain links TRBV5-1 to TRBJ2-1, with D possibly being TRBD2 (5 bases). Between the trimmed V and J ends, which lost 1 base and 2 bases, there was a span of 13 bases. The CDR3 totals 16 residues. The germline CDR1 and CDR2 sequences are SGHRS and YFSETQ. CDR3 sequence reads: CASSLTSRPTYNEQFF. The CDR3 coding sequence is TGCGCCAGCAGCTTGACTAGTCGGCCCACCTACAATGAGCAGTTCTTC. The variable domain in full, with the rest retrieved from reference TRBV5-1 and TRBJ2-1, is KAGVTQTPRYLIKTRGQQVTLSCSPISGHRSVSWYQQTPGQGLQFLFEYFSETQRNKGNFPGRFSGRQFSNSRSEMNVSTLELGDSALYLCASSLTSRPTYNEQFFGPGTRLTVL.

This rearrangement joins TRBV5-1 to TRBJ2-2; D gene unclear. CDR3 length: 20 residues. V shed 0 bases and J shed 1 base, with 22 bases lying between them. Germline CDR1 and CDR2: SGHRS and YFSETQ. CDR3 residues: CASSLVGVYDPFLNTGELFF. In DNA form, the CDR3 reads TGCGCCAGCAGCTTGGTAGGCGTGTATGACCCCTTCCTGAACACCGGGGAGCTGTTTTTT.

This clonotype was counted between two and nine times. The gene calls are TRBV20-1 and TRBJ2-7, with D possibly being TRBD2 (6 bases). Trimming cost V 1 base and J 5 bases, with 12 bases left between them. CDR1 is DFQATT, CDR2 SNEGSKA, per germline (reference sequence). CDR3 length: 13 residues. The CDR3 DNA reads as TGCAGTGCTAGAGGTTGGGGCGGGAACGAGCAGTACTTC. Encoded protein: CSARGWGGNEQYF.

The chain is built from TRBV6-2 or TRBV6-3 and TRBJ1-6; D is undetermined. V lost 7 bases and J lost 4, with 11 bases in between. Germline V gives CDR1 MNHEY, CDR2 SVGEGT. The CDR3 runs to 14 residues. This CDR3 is CASKGENYNSPLHF. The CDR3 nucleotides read TGTGCCAGCAAAGGAGAAAATTATAATTCACCCCTCCACTTT.

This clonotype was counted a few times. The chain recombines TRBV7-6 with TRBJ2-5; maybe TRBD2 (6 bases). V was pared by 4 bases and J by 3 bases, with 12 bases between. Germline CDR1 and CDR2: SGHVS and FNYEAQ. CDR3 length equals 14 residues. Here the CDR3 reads CASSWGLREETQYF. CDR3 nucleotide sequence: TGTGCCAGCAGCTGGGGACTCCGAGAAGAGACCCAGTACTTC.

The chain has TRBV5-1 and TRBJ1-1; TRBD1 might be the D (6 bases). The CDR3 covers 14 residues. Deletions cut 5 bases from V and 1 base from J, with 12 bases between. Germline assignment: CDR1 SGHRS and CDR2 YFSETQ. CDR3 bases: TGCGCCAGCAGGGCCGGGACATCGAACACTGAAGCTTTCTTT. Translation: CASRAGTSNTEAFF.

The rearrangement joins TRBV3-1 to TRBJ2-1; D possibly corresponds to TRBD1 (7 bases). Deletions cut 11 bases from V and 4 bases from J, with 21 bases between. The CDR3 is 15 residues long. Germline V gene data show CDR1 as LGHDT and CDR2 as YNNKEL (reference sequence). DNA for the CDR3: TGTGCCTGCTGCCAGGGGACAGCGGGTTACAATGAGCAGTTCTTC. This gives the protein CACCQGTAGYNEQFF.

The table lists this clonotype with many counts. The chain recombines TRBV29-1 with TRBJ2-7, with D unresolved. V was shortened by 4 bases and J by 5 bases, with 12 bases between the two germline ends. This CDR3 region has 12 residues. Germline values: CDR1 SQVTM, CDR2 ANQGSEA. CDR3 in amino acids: CSVGASRNEQYF. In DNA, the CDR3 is TGCAGCGTTGGGGCCTCTAGGAACGAGCAGTACTTC.

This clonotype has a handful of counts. The CDR3, as DNA: TGCAGTGCTAGAATCGGACAGGGGATAGGGTATGGCTACACCTTC. Translated: CSARIGQGIGYGYTF. The chain recombines TRBV20-1 with TRBJ1-2, with 9 bases matching TRBD1. CDR1 and CDR2 from the germline V gene are DFQATT and SNEGSKA (reference sequence). This CDR3 has 15 amino acids. The J segment lost 5 bases and the V segment lost 2 bases, leaving 9 bases of the junction unmatched.